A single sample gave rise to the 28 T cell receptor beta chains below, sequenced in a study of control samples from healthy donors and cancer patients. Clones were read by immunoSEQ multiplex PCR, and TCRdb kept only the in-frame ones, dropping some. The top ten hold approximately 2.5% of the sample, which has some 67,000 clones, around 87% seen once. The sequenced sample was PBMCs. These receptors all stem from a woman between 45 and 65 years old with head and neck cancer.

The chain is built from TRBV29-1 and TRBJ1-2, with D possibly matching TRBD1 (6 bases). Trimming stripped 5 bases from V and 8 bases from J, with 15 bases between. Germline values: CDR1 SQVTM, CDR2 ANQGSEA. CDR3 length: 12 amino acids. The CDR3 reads CSVLAGVSGYTF. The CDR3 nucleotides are TGCAGCGTTTTGGCAGGGGTTTCCGGCTACACCTTC.

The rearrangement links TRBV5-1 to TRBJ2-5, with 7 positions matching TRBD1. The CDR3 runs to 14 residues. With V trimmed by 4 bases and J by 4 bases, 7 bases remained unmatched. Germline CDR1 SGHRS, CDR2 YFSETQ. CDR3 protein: CASSLGQEGETQYF. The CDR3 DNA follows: TGCGCCAGCAGCCTTGGACAGGAAGGAGAGACCCAGTACTTC.

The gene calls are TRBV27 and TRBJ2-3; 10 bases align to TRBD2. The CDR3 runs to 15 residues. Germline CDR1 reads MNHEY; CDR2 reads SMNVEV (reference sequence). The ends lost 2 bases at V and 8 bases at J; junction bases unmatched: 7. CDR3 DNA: TGTGCCAGCAGTTTACTAGCGGGGGCGGTAGGTACGCAGTATTTT. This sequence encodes CASSLLAGAVGTQYF.

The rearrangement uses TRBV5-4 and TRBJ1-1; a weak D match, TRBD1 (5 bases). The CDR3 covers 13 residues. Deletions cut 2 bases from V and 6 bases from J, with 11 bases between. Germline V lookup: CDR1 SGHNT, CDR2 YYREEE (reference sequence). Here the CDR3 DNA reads TGTGCCAGCAGCTTATCAGGGCTGGCTGAAGCTTTCTTT. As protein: CASSLSGLAEAFF.

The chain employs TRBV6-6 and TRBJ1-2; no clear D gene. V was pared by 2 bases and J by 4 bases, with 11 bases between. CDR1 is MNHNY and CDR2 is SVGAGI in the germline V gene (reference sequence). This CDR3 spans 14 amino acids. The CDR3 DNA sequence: TGTGCCAGCAGTTACCCCGTGGAGTTCTATGGCTACACCTTC. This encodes CASSYPVEFYGYTF.

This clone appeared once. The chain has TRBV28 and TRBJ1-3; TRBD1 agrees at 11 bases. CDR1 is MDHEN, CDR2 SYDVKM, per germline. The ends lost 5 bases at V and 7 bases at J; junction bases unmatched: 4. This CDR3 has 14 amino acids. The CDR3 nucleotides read TGTGCCAGCAGTGGACAGGGGGCGCGGAACACCATATATTTT. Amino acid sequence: CASSGQGARNTIYF.

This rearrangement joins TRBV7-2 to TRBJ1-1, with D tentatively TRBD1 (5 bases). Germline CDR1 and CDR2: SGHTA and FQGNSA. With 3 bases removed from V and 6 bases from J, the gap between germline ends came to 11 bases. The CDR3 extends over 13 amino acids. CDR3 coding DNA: TGTGCCAGCAGCTTTGGGGGACGGCCTGAAGCTTTCTTT. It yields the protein CASSFGGRPEAFF.

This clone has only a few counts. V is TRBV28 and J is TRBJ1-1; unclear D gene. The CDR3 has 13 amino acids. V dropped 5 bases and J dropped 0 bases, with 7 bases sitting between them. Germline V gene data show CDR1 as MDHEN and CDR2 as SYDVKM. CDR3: CASSLDLNTEAFF. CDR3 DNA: TGTGCCAGCAGTCTAGACCTGAACACTGAAGCTTTCTTT.

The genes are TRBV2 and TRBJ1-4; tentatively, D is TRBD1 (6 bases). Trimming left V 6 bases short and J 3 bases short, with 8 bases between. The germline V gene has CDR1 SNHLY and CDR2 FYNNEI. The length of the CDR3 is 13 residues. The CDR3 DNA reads TGTGCCAGCAGGGACAGCGCTAATGAAAAACTGTTTTTT. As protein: CASRDSANEKLFF.

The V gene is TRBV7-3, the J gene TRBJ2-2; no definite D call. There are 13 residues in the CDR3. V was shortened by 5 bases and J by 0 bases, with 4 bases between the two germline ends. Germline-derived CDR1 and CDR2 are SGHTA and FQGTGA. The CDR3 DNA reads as TGTGCCAGCAGCCCGACGAACACCGGGGAGCTGTTTTTT. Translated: CASSPTNTGELFF. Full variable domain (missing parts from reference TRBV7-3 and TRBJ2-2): GAGVSQTPSNKVTEKGKYVELRCDPISGHTALYWYRQSLGQGPEFLIYFQGTGAADDSGLPNDRFFAVRPEGSVSTLKIQRTERGDSAVYLCASSPTNTGELFFGEGSRLTVL.

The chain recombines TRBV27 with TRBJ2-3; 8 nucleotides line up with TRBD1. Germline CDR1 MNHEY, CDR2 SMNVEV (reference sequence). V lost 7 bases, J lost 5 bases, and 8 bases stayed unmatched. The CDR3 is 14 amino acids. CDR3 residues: CASMVRGQGDTQYF. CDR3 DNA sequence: TGTGCCAGCATGGTCAGGGGGCAGGGAGATACGCAGTATTTT.

The CDR3 protein is CATGGATRTDTQYF. The CDR3 coding sequence is TGTGCCACCGGAGGGGCTACACGCACAGATACGCAGTATTTT. The J gene is TRBJ2-3, the V gene TRBV27; D is perhaps TRBD2 (6 bases). The CDR3 totals 14 residues. Germline lookup yields CDR1 MNHEY and CDR2 SMNVEV (reference sequence). Trimming removed 10 bases from V and 1 base from J, with 15 bases in between.

The CDR3 loop is CASSVEPGGLENIQYF. The CDR3 coding sequence is TGTGCCAGCAGCGTAGAACCTGGCGGGCTTGAAAACATTCAGTACTTC. V usage is TRBV9 and J usage is TRBJ2-4, with D possibly matching TRBD2 (5 bases). This CDR3 contains 16 residues. Germline V gene data show CDR1 as SGDLS and CDR2 as YYNGEE. V dropped 0 bases and J dropped 5 bases, with 15 bases sitting between them.

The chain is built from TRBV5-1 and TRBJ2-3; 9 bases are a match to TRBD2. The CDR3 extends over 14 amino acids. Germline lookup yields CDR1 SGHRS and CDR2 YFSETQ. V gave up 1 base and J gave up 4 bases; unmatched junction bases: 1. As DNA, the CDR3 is TGCGCCAGCAGCTTGACTAGCGGGCCAGATACGCAGTATTTT. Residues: CASSLTSGPDTQYF.

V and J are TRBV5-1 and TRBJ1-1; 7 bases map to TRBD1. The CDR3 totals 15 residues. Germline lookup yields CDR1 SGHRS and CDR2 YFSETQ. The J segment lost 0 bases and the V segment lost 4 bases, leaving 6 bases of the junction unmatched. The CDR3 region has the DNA TGCGCCAGCAGCACCGGGGACAGCTTGAACACTGAAGCTTTCTTT. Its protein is CASSTGDSLNTEAFF. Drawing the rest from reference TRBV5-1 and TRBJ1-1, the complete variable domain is KAGVTQTPRYLIKTRGQQVTLSCSPISGHRSVSWYQQTPGQGLQFLFEYFSETQRNKGNFPGRFSGRQFSNSRSEMNVSTLELGDSALYLCASSTGDSLNTEAFFGQGTRLTVV.

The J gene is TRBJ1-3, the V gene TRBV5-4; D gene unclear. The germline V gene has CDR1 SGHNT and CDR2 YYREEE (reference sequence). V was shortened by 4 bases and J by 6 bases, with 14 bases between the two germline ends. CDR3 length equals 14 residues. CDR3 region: CASSLAGPLNTIYF. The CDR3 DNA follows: TGTGCCAGCAGCCTCGCCGGACCTCTAAACACCATATATTTT.

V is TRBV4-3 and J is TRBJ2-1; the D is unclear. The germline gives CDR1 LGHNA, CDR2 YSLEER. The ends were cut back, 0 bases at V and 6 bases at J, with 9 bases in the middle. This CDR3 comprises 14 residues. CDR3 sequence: CASSQDLMGNEQFF. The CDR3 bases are TGCGCCAGCAGCCAAGATCTCATGGGCAATGAGCAGTTCTTC.

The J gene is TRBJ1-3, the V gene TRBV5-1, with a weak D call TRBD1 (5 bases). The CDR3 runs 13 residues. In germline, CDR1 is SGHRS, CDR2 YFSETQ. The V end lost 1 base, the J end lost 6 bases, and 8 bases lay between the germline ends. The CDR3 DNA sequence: TGCGCCAGCAGCTTGCAGGGAGAAAACACCATATATTTT. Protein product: CASSLQGENTIYF.

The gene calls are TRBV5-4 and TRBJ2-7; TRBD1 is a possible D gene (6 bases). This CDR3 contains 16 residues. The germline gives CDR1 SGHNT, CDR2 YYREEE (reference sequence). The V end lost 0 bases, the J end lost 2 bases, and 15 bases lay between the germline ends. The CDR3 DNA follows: TGTGCCAGCAGCTTGGCCCCAGGGGCCGGGGCCTACGAGCAGTACTTC. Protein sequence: CASSLAPGAGAYEQYF.

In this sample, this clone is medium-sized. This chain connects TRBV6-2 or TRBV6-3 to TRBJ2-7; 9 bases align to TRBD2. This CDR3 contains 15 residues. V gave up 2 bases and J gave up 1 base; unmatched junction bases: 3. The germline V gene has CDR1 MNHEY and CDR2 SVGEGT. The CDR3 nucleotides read TGTGCCAGCAGTTACGCTCTAGCGGGATCCTACGAGCAGTACTTC. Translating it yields CASSYALAGSYEQYF.

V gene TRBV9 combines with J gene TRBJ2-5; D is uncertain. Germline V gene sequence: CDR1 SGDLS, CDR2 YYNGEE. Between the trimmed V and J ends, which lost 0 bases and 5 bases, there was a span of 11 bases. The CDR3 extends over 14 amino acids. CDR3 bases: TGTGCCAGCAGCGTAGACCCCGTCGGGGAGACCCAGTACTTC. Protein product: CASSVDPVGETQYF.

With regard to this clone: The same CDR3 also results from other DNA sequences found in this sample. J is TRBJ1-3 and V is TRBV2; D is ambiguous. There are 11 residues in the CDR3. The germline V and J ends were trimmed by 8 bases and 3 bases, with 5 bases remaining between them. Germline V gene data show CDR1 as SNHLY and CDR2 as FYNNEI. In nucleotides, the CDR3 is TGTGCCAGCTCCTATGGAAACACCATATATTTT. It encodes CASSYGNTIYF.

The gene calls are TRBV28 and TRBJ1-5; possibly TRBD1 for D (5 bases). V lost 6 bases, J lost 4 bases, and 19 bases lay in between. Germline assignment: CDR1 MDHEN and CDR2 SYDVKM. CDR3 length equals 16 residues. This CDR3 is CASRNMSRAGNQPQHF. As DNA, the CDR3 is TGTGCCAGCAGAAATATGAGCAGGGCTGGGAATCAGCCCCAGCATTTT.

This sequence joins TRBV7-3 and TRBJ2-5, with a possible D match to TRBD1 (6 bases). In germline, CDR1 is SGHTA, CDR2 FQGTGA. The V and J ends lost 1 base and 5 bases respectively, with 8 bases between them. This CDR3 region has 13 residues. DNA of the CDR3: TGTGCCAGCAGCTTAAAGGGGGACGAGACCCAGTACTTC. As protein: CASSLKGDETQYF.

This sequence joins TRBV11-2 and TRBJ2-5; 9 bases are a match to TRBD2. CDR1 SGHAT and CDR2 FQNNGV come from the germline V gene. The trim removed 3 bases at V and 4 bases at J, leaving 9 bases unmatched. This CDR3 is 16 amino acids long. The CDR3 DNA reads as TGTGCCAGCAGCTTGAATAGCGGGGGATTACTAGAGACCCAGTACTTC. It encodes CASSLNSGGLLETQYF.

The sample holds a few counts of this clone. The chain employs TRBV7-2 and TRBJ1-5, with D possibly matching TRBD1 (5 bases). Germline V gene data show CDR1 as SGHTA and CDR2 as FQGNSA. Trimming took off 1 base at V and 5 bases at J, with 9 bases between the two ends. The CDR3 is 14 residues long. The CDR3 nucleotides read TGTGCCAGCAGCTTAGGTGCAGGGCATCAGCCCCAGCATTTT. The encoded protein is CASSLGAGHQPQHF.

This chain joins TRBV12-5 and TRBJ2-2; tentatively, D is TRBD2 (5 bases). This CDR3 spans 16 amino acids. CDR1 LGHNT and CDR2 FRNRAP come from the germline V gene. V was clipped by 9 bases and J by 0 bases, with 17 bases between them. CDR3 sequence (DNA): TGTGCTAGCTCCCCTAGCTCCAATCCGAACACCGGGGAGCTGTTTTTT. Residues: CASSPSSNPNTGELFF.

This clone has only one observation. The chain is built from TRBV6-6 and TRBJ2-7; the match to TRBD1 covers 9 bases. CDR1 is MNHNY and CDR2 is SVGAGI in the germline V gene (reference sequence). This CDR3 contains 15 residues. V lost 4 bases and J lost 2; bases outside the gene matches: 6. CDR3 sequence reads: CASSSLGTGPYEQYF. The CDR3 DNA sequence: TGTGCCAGCAGTTCGCTCGGGACAGGGCCCTACGAGCAGTACTTC.